These 18 T cell receptor beta chains came from one sample sequenced in a study of regulatory T cells in long-lasting Graves disease. Arm-PCR of CDR3 regions with iRepertoire HTBI primers generated TCR beta libraries. TCRdb itself ran the multiplex PCR reads through MiXCR, one entry per CDR3 protein. The data show some 350,000 distinct CDR3 sequences, with 15% to 20% seen just once and around 20% held by the top ten. This sample's time point: newly diagnosed GD, antithyroid drugs for less than 3 months. PBMCs provided the RNA from which the TCR library was made. A further study also used this sample, focusing on T cells in Graves' hyperthyroidism and ophthalmopathy.

The sample in question was peripheral blood mononuclear cells (PBMCs), obtained at new diagnosis, from a patient treated with antithyroid drugs. The source is a woman aged 18-29 years with Graves disease.

This clonotype occurred a few times. This chain links TRBV20-1 with TRBJ2-7; possible D gene TRBD2, 7 bases. The germline V and J ends were trimmed by 4 bases and 3 bases, with 19 bases remaining between them. CDR3 length: 15 amino acids. Germline lookup yields CDR1 DFQATT and CDR2 SNEGSKA (reference sequence). For the CDR3, the DNA is TGCAGTGCTACCCTTTGGGGGGGGCGCTTCTACGAGCAGTACTTC. As protein: CSATLWGGRFYEQYF.

There are a few counts of this clonotype. The chain is built from TRBV2 and TRBJ2-3; D is unclear. This CDR3 is built from 14 residues. Trimming stripped 8 bases from V and 4 bases from J, with 16 bases between. Germline loops: CDR1 SNHLY, CDR2 FYNNEI. This CDR3 reads CASRFSSRSDTQYF. CDR3 DNA: TGTGCCAGCCGATTCTCTAGTCGTTCAGATACGCAGTATTTT.

This clonotype occurred many times. This rearrangement joins TRBV30 to TRBJ2-7, with a weak D call TRBD1 (6 bases). CDR3 size: 12 residues. Germline V gives CDR1 GTSNPN, CDR2 SVGIG (reference sequence). Trimming left V 2 bases short and J 5 bases short, with 10 bases between. The CDR3 protein is CAWSIGQNEQYF. Written as DNA, the CDR3 is TGTGCCTGGAGTATAGGACAGAACGAGCAGTACTTC.

This clonotype was detected only a few times. V is TRBV7-2 and J is TRBJ2-7; the D gene could be TRBD1 or TRBD2 (6 bases each). V lost 2 bases, J lost 4 bases, and 24 bases lay in between. CDR1 is SGHTA and CDR2 is FQGNSA in the germline V gene. This CDR3 is 18 amino acids long. Written as DNA, the CDR3 is TGTGCCAGCAGCTTAAGAAGGGATAACAGGGACTTTATTTACGAGCAGTACTTC. It encodes CASSLRRDNRDFIYEQYF. The full variable domain, its missing parts supplied by reference TRBV7-2 and TRBJ2-7, is GAGVSQSPSNKVTEKGKDVELRCDPISGHTALYWYRQSLGQGLEFLIYFQGNSAPDKSGLPSDRFSAERTGGSVSTLTIQRTQQEDSAVYLCASSLRRDNRDFIYEQYFGPGTRLTVT.

This clonotype was observed a few times. V is TRBV29-1 and J is TRBJ1-1; D remains ambiguous. Per germline, CDR1 SQVTM and CDR2 ANQGSEA. The CDR3 spans 10 residues. V lost 4 bases to trimming and J lost 1 base, with 1 base between them. The CDR3, as DNA: TGCAGCGTTGCGAACACTGAAGCTTTCTTT. This sequence encodes CSVANTEAFF.

J is TRBJ1-5 and V is TRBV19; 10 nucleotides line up with TRBD1. Germline V lookup: CDR1 LNHDA, CDR2 SQIVND (reference sequence). The CDR3 totals 16 residues. Trimming at V came to 4 bases and at J to 4 bases, leaving 7 bases not matched to a gene. The CDR3 DNA sequence: TGTGCCAGTAGTACAGACAGGGGGCTAGGTAATCAGCCCCAGCATTTT. Translating it yields CASSTDRGLGNQPQHF.

The genes are TRBV10-3 and TRBJ1-5, with 8 positions matching TRBD1. Germline V gene data show CDR1 as ENHRY and CDR2 as SYGVKD. The CDR3 length is 15 residues. The V segment lost 10 bases and the J segment 3 bases; nucleotides outside the gene matches: 11. In DNA, the CDR3 is TGTGCCACAAGAAGCCTGACAGGGGCCAATCAGCCCCAGCATTTT. This sequence encodes CATRSLTGANQPQHF.

J is TRBJ1-1 and V is TRBV28; the match to TRBD1 covers 7 bases. The CDR3 extends over 14 amino acids. Germline values: CDR1 MDHEN, CDR2 SYDVKM. Trimming cost V 6 bases and J 4 bases; bases outside gene matches: 8. The CDR3 region has the DNA TGTGCCAGCAGGCCAGACAGGGTGGGCACTGAAGCTTTCTTT. This translates into CASRPDRVGTEAFF.

This clonotype was seen ten or more times. The chain is built from TRBV6-5 and TRBJ1-2; 9 nucleotides align to TRBD1. Trimming took 2 bases from V and 12 from J; bases not matched to a gene: 13. The length of the CDR3 is 15 residues. Germline V gene sequence: CDR1 MNHEY, CDR2 SVGAGI. CDR3 sequence reads: CASSYRGTGFSFHTF. The CDR3 DNA reads as TGTGCCAGCAGTTACCGCGGGACAGGGTTTAGCTTTCACACCTTC.

This clonotype was observed at least ten times. The chain couples TRBV6-5 to TRBJ2-3; 10 bases are shared with TRBD2. Germline V gene lookup returns CDR1 MNHEY and CDR2 SVGAGI. There are 17 residues in the CDR3. Losses at the gene ends were 2 bases for V and 2 bases for J; bases not matched to a gene: 7. CDR3 nucleotide sequence: TGTGCCAGCAGTTACAACCCCCTAGCGGGGGACACAGATACGCAGTATTTT. It encodes CASSYNPLAGDTDTQYF.

This clonotype was detected many times. The CDR3 region has the DNA TGCAGTGCTAGAGATTTCTGGGTAACTGGAAACACCATATATTTT. This codes for CSARDFWVTGNTIYF. The chain carries TRBV20-1 and TRBJ1-3, with unresolved D. Germline V gives CDR1 DFQATT, CDR2 SNEGSKA (reference sequence). Trimming shortened V by 0 bases and J by 2 bases, and 11 bases separated the two germline ends. The CDR3 totals 15 residues.

The chain recombines TRBV4-1 with TRBJ2-5; a possible D gene is TRBD1 (5 bases). The CDR3 is made up of 14 amino acids. Germline CDR1 reads MGHRA; CDR2 reads YSYEKL. Trimming took 1 base from V and 5 from J, leaving 11 bases between them. CDR3 coding DNA: TGCGCCAGCAGCCAAGCGGCAGGGCAGGAGACCCAGTACTTC. This gives the protein CASSQAAGQETQYF.

This clonotype was recorded only once. Being one base from a much bigger clone, this may be a read error. The V gene is TRBV6-2 or TRBV6-3, the J gene TRBJ2-3; TRBD2 matches 9 bases. Germline V gene data show CDR1 as MNHEY and CDR2 as SVGEGT. The CDR3 is 14 residues long. The V segment lost 5 bases and the J segment 3 bases; nucleotides outside the gene matches: 3. The CDR3 region is CASSDLAGTDTQYF. In nucleotides, the CDR3 is TGTGCCAGCAGTGATCTAGCGGGGACAGATACGCAGTATTTT.

The chain joins TRBV29-1 to TRBJ2-1; D might be TRBD2 (6 bases). Germline V gene data show CDR1 as SQVTM and CDR2 as ANQGSEA. The V end was cut by 3 bases, the J end by 4 bases, with 13 bases between. The CDR3 extends over 14 amino acids. CDR3 in DNA: TGCAGCGTTGAGGGGTCGGGGACTTACAATGAGCAGTTCTTC. Amino acid sequence: CSVEGSGTYNEQFF.

In this sample, this clonotype turned up a few times. V is TRBV9 and J is TRBJ2-3; 7 bases agree with TRBD1. J gave up 2 bases and V 0 bases, and 3 bases lay outside the gene matches. CDR3 size: 15 residues. Germline V gives CDR1 SGDLS, CDR2 YYNGEE. CDR3 in DNA: TGTGCCAGCAGCGTAGGAGGGGGCCACACAGATACGCAGTATTTT. It is translated as CASSVGGGHTDTQYF.

The table lists this clonotype with many counts. The rearrangement joins TRBV7-9 to TRBJ2-7; TRBD2 is a possible D gene (5 bases). Trimming shortened V by 3 bases and J by 5 bases, and 8 bases separated the two germline ends. Germline V gene lookup returns CDR1 SEHNR and CDR2 FQNEAQ (reference sequence). The CDR3 is 12 amino acids. Here the CDR3 DNA reads TGTGCCAGCAGCTTTAAGAGGGACGAGCAGTACTTC. This translates into CASSFKRDEQYF.

This clonotype was recorded at least ten times. The rearrangement joins TRBV14 to TRBJ2-4, with 9 positions matching TRBD1. The CDR3 has 17 amino acids. From germline, CDR1 is SGHDN and CDR2 FVKESK. Germline trimming cut 4 bases from V and 0 bases from J; bases unmatched to any gene: 7. The CDR3, as DNA: TGTGCCAGCAGCCGAACACAGGGGGCCACAGCCAAAAACATTCAGTACTTC. The encoded protein is CASSRTQGATAKNIQYF.

Many counts were recorded for this clonotype. This chain connects TRBV6-2 or TRBV6-3 to TRBJ2-7; D possibly corresponds to TRBD1 (6 bases). This CDR3 comprises 11 residues. Germline CDR1 is MNHEY and CDR2 is SVGEGT. With 6 bases removed from V and 5 bases from J, the gap between germline ends came to 8 bases. In DNA form, the CDR3 reads TGTGCCAGCAGCTACAGGGACGAGCAGTACTTC. Encoded protein: CASSYRDEQYF.